A single sample gave rise to the 5 T cell receptor beta chains below, sequenced in a study of radiation and T cells in renal cell carcinoma. Data came from immunoSEQ multiplex PCR; TCRdb stores just in-frame clones and leaves some out. The sample holds 19,000 or so clones, around two thirds seen once. The treatment denotes: 15 Gy SBRT to primary tumor, nephrectomy 4 weeks later. The sample was tumor tissue, taken from a patient whose treatment included radiotherapy and nephrectomy. The receptors shown here come from a woman in her sixties or seventies with renal cell carcinoma.

The rearrangement uses TRBV30 and TRBJ1-5; TRBD1 is a possible D gene (5 bases). The CDR3 length is 14 residues. Germline CDR1 reads GTSNPN; CDR2 reads SVGIG (reference sequence). V lost 0 bases and J lost 1, with 7 bases in between. CDR3 nucleotides: TGTGCCTGGAGTGTAAAGGGGAGCAATCAGCCCCAGCATTTT. Translation: CAWSVKGSNQPQHF.

The rearrangement uses TRBV5-6 and TRBJ2-4; either TRBD1 or TRBD2 may supply D (7 bases each). V lost 1 base and J lost 0, with 17 bases in between. From germline, CDR1 is SGHDT and CDR2 YYEEEE. The CDR3 runs 18 residues. The CDR3 coding sequence is TGTGCCAGCAGCTTGTATGGTCAGGGGGAGGGAGCCAAAAACATTCAGTACTTC. Amino acid sequence: CASSLYGQGEGAKNIQYF.

The chain uses TRBV7-2 and TRBJ2-5; tentative D call: TRBD1 (6 bases). The CDR3 runs to 14 residues. Germline V gene data show CDR1 as SGHTA and CDR2 as FQGNSA. Trimming stripped 3 bases from V and 2 bases from J, with 10 bases between. CDR3 DNA sequence: TGTGCCAGCAGCTTGGACAGCCGACAAGAGACCCAGTACTTC. This gives the protein CASSLDSRQETQYF.

The rearrangement uses TRBV6-6 and TRBJ1-3, with a possible D match to TRBD1 (5 bases). The length of the CDR3 is 15 residues. Trimming stripped 5 bases from V and 6 bases from J, with 17 bases between. CDR1 and CDR2 from the germline V gene are MNHNY and SVGAGI (reference sequence). The CDR3: CASSPPERGENTIYF. The CDR3 coding sequence is TGTGCCAGCAGTCCCCCTGAGCGAGGGGAAAACACCATATATTTT.

This clone was counted only a few times. The rearrangement joins TRBV7-9 to TRBJ1-1; perhaps TRBD1 as D (6 bases). CDR3 length equals 14 residues. V was pared by 1 base and J by 4 bases, with 10 bases between. Germline lookup yields CDR1 SEHNR and CDR2 FQNEAQ (reference sequence). The CDR3 loop is CASSLEQGSTEAFF. The CDR3 DNA is TGTGCCAGCAGCTTAGAACAGGGTAGCACTGAAGCTTTCTTT.